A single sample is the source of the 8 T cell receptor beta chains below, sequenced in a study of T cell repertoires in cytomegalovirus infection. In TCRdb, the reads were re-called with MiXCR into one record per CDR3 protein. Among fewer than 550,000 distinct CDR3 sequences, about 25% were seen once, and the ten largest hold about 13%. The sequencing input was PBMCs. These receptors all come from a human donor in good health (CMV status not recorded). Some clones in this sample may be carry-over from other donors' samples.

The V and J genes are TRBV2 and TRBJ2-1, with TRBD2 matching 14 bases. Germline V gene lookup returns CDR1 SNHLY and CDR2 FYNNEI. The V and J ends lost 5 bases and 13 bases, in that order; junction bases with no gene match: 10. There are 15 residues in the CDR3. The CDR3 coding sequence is TGTGCCAGCAGTCCGACTAGCGGGAGGGCCCTTTCTCAGTTCTTC. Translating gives CASSPTSGRALSQFF. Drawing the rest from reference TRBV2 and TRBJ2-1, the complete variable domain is EPEVTQTPSHQVTQMGQEVILRCVPISNHLYFYWYRQILGQKVEFLVSFYNNEISEKSEIFDDQFSVERPDGSNFTLKIRSTKLEDSAMYFCASSPTSGRALSQFFGPGTRLTVL.

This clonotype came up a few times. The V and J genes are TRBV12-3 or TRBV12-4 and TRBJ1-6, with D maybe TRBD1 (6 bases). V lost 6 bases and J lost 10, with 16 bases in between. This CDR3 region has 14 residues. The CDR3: CASRRTERGSPLHF. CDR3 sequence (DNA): TGTGCCAGCAGAAGGACAGAAAGAGGATCACCCCTCCACTTT.

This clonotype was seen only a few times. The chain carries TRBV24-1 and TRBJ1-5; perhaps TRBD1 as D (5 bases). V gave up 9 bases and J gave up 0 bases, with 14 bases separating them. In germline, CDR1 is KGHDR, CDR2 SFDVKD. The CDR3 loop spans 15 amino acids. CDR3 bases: TGTGCCACCGGGGGGACCGGATATAGCAATCAGCCCCAGCATTTT. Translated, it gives CATGGTGYSNQPQHF.

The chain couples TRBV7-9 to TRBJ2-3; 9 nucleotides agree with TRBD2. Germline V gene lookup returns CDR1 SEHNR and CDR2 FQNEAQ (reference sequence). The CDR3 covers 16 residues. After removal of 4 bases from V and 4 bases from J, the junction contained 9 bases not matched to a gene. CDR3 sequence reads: CASSSHSGSPADTQYF. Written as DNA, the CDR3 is TGTGCCAGCAGCTCCCATAGCGGGAGTCCTGCAGATACGCAGTATTTT.

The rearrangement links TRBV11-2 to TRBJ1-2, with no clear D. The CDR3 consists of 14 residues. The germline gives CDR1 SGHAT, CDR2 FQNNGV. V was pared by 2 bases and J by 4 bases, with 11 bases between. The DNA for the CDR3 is TGTGCCAGCAGCTTACGCCCACTCCTCTATGGCTACACCTTC. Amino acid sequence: CASSLRPLLYGYTF.

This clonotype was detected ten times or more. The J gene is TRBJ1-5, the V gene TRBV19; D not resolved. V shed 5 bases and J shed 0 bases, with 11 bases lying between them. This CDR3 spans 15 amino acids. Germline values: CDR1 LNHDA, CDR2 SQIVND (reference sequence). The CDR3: CASSLGLGSNQPQHF. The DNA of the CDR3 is TGTGCCAGTAGTCTAGGGTTAGGTAGCAATCAGCCCCAGCATTTT.

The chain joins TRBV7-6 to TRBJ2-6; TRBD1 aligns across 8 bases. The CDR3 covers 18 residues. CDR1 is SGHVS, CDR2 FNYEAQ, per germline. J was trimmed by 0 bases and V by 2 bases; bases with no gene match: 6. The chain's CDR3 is CASSLPGGRPSGANVLTF. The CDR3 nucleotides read TGTGCCAGCAGCTTACCAGGGGGCAGGCCCTCTGGGGCCAACGTCCTGACTTTC.

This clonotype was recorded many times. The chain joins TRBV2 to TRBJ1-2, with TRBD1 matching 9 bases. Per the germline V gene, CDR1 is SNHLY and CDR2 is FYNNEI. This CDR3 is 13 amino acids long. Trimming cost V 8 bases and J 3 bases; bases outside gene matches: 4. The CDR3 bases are TGTGCCAGCTCGGACAGGGGCGACTATGGCTACACCTTC. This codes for CASSDRGDYGYTF.